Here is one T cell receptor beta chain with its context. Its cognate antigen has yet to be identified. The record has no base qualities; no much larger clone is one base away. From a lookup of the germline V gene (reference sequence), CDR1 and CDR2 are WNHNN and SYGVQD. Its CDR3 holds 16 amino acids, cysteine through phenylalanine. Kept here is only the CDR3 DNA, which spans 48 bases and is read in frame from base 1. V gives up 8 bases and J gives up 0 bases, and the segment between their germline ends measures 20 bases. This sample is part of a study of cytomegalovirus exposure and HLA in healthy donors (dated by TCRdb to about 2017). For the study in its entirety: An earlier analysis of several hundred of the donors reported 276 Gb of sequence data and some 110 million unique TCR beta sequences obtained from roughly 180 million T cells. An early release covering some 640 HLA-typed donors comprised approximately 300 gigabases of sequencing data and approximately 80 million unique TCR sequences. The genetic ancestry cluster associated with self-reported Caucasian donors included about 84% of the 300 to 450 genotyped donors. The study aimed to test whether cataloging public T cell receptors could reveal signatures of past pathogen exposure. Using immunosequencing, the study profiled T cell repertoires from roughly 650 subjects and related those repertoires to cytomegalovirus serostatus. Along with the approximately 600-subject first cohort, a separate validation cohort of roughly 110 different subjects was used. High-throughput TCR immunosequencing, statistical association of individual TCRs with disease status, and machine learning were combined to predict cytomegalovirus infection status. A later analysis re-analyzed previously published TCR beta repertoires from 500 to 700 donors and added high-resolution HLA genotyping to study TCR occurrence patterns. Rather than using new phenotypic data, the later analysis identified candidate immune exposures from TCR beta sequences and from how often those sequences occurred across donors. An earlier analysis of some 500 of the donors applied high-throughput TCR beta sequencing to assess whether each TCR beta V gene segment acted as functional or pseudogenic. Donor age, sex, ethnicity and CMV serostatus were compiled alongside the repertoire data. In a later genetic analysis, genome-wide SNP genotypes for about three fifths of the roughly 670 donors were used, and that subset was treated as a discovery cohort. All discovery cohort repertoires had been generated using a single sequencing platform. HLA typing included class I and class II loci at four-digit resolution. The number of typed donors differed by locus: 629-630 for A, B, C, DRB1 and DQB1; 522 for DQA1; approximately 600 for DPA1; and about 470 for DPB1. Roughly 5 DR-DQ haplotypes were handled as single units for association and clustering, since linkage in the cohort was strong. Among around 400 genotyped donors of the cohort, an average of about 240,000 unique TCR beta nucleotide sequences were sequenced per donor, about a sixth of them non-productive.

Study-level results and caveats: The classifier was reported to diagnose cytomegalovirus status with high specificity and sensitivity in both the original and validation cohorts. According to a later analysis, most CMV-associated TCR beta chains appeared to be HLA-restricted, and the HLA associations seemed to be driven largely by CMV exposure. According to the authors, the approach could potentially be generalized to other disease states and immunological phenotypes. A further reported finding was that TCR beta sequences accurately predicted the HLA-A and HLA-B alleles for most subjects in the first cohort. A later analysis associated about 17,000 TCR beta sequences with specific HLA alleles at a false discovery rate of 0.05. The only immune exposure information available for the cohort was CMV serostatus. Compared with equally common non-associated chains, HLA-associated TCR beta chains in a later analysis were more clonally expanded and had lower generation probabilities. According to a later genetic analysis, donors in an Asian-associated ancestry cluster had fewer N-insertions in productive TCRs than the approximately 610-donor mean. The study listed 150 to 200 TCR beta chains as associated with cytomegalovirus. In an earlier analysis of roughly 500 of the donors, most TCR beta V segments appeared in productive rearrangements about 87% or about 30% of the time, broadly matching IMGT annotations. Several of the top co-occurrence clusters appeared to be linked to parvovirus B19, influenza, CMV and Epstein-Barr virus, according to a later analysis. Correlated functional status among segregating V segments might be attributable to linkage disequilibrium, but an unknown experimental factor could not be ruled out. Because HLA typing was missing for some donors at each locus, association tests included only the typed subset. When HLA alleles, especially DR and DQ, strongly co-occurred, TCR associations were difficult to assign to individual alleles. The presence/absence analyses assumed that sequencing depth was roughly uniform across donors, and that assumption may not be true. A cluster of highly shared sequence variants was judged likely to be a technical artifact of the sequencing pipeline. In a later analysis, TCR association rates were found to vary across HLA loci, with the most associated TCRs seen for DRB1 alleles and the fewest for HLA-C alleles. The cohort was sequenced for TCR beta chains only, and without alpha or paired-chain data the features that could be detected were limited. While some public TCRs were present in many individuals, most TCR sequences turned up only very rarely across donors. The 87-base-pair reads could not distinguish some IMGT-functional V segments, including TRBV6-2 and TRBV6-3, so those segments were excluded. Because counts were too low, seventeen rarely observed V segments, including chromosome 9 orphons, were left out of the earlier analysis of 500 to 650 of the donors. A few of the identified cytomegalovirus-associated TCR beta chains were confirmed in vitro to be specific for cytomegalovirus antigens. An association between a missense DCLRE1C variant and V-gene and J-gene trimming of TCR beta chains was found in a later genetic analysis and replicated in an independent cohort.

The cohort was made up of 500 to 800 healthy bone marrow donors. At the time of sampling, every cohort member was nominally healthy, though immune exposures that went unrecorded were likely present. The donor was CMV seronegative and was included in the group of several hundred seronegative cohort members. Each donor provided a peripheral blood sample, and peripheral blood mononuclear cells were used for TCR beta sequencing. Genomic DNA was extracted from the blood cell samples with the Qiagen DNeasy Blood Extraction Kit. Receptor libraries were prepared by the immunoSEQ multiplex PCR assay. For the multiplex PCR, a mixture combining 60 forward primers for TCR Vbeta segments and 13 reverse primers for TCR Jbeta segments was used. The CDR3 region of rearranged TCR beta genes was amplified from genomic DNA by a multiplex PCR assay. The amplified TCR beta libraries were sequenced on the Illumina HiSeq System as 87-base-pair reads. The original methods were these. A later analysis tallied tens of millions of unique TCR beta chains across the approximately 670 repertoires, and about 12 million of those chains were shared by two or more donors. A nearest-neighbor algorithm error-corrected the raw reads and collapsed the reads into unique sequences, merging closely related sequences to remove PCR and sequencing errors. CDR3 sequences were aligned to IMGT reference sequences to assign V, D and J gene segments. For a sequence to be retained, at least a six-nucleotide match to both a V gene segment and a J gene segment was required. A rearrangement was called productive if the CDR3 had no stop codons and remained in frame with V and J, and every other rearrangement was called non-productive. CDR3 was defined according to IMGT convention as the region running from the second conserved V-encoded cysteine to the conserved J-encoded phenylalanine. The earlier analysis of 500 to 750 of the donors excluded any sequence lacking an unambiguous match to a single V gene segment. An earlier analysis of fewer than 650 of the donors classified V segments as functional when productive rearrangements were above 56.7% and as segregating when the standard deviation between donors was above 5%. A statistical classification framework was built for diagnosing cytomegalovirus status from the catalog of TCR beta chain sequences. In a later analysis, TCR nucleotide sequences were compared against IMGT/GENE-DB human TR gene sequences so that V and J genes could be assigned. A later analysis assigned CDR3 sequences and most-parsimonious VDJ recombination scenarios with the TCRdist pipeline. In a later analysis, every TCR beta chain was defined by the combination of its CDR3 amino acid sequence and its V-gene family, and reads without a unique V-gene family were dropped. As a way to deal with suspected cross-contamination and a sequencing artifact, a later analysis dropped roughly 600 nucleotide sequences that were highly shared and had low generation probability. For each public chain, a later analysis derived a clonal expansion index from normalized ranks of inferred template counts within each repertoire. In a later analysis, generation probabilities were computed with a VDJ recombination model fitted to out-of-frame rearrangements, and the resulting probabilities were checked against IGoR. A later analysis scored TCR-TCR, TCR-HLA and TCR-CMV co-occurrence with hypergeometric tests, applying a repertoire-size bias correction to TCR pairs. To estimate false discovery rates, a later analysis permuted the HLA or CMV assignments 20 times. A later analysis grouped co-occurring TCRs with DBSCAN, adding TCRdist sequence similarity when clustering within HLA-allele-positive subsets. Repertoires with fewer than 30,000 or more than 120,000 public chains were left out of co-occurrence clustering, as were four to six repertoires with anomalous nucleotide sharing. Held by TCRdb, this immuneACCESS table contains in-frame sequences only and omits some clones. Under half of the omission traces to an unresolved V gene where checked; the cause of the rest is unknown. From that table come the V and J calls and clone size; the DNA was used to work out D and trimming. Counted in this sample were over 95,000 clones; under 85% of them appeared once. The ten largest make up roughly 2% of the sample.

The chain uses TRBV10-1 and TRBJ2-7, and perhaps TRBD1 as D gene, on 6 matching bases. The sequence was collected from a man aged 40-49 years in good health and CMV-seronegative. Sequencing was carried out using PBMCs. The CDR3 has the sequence CASQGWMAPSSYEQYF. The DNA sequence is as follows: TGCGCCAGCCAGGGGTGGATGGCCCCCAGCTCCTACGAGCAGTACTTC.